A selection of T cell receptor beta chains follows, all from one sample in a study of blood T cell repertoires in COVID-19. Sequenced by immunoSEQ multiplex PCR; TCRdb stores in-frame clones only, minus some. The table shows some 130,000 clones, with 75% to 90% occurring only once. The specimen sequenced was PBMCs or T cells enriched from blood (not recorded which). These receptors were collected from a woman in her fifties or sixties who had recovered from COVID-19. Both conserved end residues are part of each CDR3. Fields, in order: J gene, D gene, V gene, clone size, CDR3 DNA, CDR3 protein. A D gene is named only where the DNA matches it firmly. For some rows the clone size is stated as once, few or many, or as a class when expanded; others skip it.

J gene: TRBJ1-1; D gene: -; V gene: TRBV10-3; clone size: -; CDR3 DNA: TGTGCCATCGGGGGCGACTGGGCTGAAGCTTTCTTT; CDR3 protein: CAIGGDWAEAFF
J gene: TRBJ2-5; D gene: TRBD1; V gene: TRBV18; clone size: -; CDR3 DNA: TGTGCCAGCTCACCCGGGACAGGGAAAGAGACCCAGTACTTC; CDR3 protein: CASSPGTGKETQYF
J gene: TRBJ1-6; D gene: -; V gene: TRBV25-1; clone size: -; CDR3 DNA: TGTGCCAGCAGTGAATTCGGGGGTAATTCACCCCTCCACTTT; CDR3 protein: CASSEFGGNSPLHF
J gene: TRBJ1-3; D gene: -; V gene: TRBV6-1; clone size: -; CDR3 DNA: TGTGCCAGCAGTGAGATGGGGGCACCTGGAAACACCATATATTTT; CDR3 protein: CASSEMGAPGNTIYF
J gene: TRBJ2-3; D gene: -; V gene: TRBV5-6; clone size: -; CDR3 DNA: TGTGCCAGCAGCCCTAGGGGGGGATGGACAGATACGCAGTATTTT; CDR3 protein: CASSPRGGWTDTQYF
J gene: TRBJ1-2; D gene: -; V gene: TRBV6-5; clone size: -; CDR3 DNA: TGTGCCAGCGCCGGGGGGGGGCGGTCTGGCTACACCTTC; CDR3 protein: CASAGGGRSGYTF
J gene: TRBJ1-2; D gene: TRBD1; V gene: TRBV7-8; clone size: -; CDR3 DNA: TGTGCCAGCAGCTTAGGACAGGGAAACTATGGCTACACCTTC; CDR3 protein: CASSLGQGNYGYTF
J gene: TRBJ2-6; D gene: TRBD2; V gene: TRBV6-1; clone size: -; CDR3 DNA: TGTGCCAGCAGTAAAGATAGCGGGGGATCTTCCGGGGCCAACGTCCTGACTTTC; CDR3 protein: CASSKDSGGSSGANVLTF
J gene: TRBJ2-1; D gene: TRBD1; V gene: TRBV28; clone size: -; CDR3 DNA: TGTGCCAGCAGTTTACCTCAGGGGGACAATGAGCAGTTCTTC; CDR3 protein: CASSLPQGDNEQFF
J gene: TRBJ1-1; D gene: TRBD1; V gene: TRBV2; clone size: few; CDR3 DNA: TGTGCCAGCATCGGACAGGGTGTTGAGACTGAAGCTTTCTTT; CDR3 protein: CASIGQGVETEAFF
J gene: TRBJ1-1; D gene: -; V gene: TRBV12-3/TRBV12-4; clone size: -; CDR3 DNA: TGTGCCAGCAGTTTGAGTGAGGCTTTCTTT; CDR3 protein: CASSLSEAFF
J gene: TRBJ2-7; D gene: TRBD1; V gene: TRBV7-9; clone size: -; CDR3 DNA: TGTGCCAGCACCAACCGGGACAGGGGCTACGAGCAGTACTTC; CDR3 protein: CASTNRDRGYEQYF
J gene: TRBJ1-6; D gene: -; V gene: TRBV3-1/TRBV3-2; clone size: -; CDR3 DNA: TGTGCCAGCAGCCAGTCTGACAGTAACAATTCACCCCTCCACTTT; CDR3 protein: CASSQSDSNNSPLHF
J gene: TRBJ2-5; D gene: TRBD2; V gene: TRBV7-9; clone size: -; CDR3 DNA: TGTGCCAGCAGCTTATACTTGGCGGGGGGGCTTGGAGAGACCCAGTACTTC; CDR3 protein: CASSLYLAGGLGETQYF
J gene: TRBJ1-5; D gene: -; V gene: TRBV5-1; clone size: -; CDR3 DNA: TGCGCCAGCAGCGGGGGGGCAGGGGATCAGCCCCAGCATTTT; CDR3 protein: CASSGGAGDQPQHF
J gene: TRBJ2-4; D gene: TRBD1; V gene: TRBV7-2; clone size: once; CDR3 DNA: TGTGCCAGCAGCCAATCGGGACAGGGAACTATTAAGGCCAAAAACATTCAGTACTTC; CDR3 protein: CASSQSGQGTIKAKNIQYF
J gene: TRBJ2-5; D gene: TRBD1; V gene: TRBV5-8; clone size: -; CDR3 DNA: TGTGCCAGCAGCACGGGACAGGGAGAGGAGACCCAGTACTTC; CDR3 protein: CASSTGQGEETQYF
J gene: TRBJ2-7; D gene: -; V gene: TRBV6-2/TRBV6-3; clone size: -; CDR3 DNA: TGTGCCAGCAGTTACCCGGGAGTTATTTACGAGCAGTACTTC; CDR3 protein: CASSYPGVIYEQYF
J gene: TRBJ1-4; D gene: -; V gene: TRBV18; clone size: -; CDR3 DNA: TGTGCCAGCTCACCAGGCATCCAGAATGAAAAACTGTTTTTT; CDR3 protein: CASSPGIQNEKLFF
J gene: TRBJ2-3; D gene: -; V gene: TRBV6-1; clone size: -; CDR3 DNA: TGTGCCAGCAGTGGGGGGACACACCATAGCACAGATACGCAGTATTTT; CDR3 protein: CASSGGTHHSTDTQYF
J gene: TRBJ1-5; D gene: -; V gene: TRBV30; clone size: -; CDR3 DNA: TGTGCCTGGACCACGACAGGAAGCAATCAGCCCCAGCATTTT; CDR3 protein: CAWTTTGSNQPQHF
J gene: TRBJ2-1; D gene: TRBD2; V gene: TRBV3-1/TRBV3-2; clone size: -; CDR3 DNA: TGTGCCAGCAGCCCCGGACTAGCGGGGGCTAATGAGCAGTTCTTC; CDR3 protein: CASSPGLAGANEQFF
J gene: TRBJ1-4; D gene: -; V gene: TRBV9; clone size: -; CDR3 DNA: TGTGCCAGCAGCCCTGGCGGGGGGTATCTAGAAAAACTGTTTTTT; CDR3 protein: CASSPGGGYLEKLFF
J gene: TRBJ2-5; D gene: -; V gene: TRBV11-3; clone size: -; CDR3 DNA: TGTGCCAGCAGCTTATACCTCGGCGGGCAAGAGACCCAGTACTTC; CDR3 protein: CASSLYLGGQETQYF
J gene: TRBJ1-2; D gene: TRBD1; V gene: TRBV5-4; clone size: -; CDR3 DNA: TGTGCCAGCAGCTGGGGGGACAGGGAGGAGGGCTACACCTTC; CDR3 protein: CASSWGDREEGYTF
J gene: TRBJ1-3; D gene: -; V gene: TRBV4-1; clone size: -; CDR3 DNA: TGCGCCAGCAGCCACACCGGTGGAAACACCATATATTTT; CDR3 protein: CASSHTGGNTIYF
J gene: TRBJ2-2; D gene: -; V gene: TRBV2; clone size: -; CDR3 DNA: TGTGCCAGCAGTGCCGCTCTAATGCCGGCCGGGGAGCTGTTTTTT; CDR3 protein: CASSAALMPAGELFF
J gene: TRBJ1-1; D gene: TRBD1; V gene: TRBV7-9; clone size: -; CDR3 DNA: TGTGCCAGCAGCTTAGGTAACAGGGGGATCACTGAAGCTTTCTTT; CDR3 protein: CASSLGNRGITEAFF
J gene: TRBJ1-6; D gene: TRBD1; V gene: TRBV18; clone size: -; CDR3 DNA: TGTGCCAGCTCCCCGTTTGACAGGGGAATATCAAGGAGCTCCTATAATTCACCCCTCCACTTT; CDR3 protein: CASSPFDRGISRSSYNSPLHF
J gene: TRBJ2-3; D gene: TRBD2; V gene: TRBV19; clone size: -; CDR3 DNA: TGTGCCAGTAGTTTGAGCGGGGGGTATGATACGCAGTATTTT; CDR3 protein: CASSLSGGYDTQYF
J gene: TRBJ1-2; D gene: -; V gene: TRBV25-1; clone size: -; CDR3 DNA: TGTGCCAGCAGTGAAGCCACCCCAGGGGCGGCGTTCTATGGCTACACCTTC; CDR3 protein: CASSEATPGAAFYGYTF
J gene: TRBJ2-5; D gene: TRBD2; V gene: TRBV28; clone size: -; CDR3 DNA: TGTGCCAGCAGTCTCCGGGTAGCGGGACTAAAACAAGAGACCCAGTACTTC; CDR3 protein: CASSLRVAGLKQETQYF
J gene: TRBJ1-5; D gene: TRBD1; V gene: TRBV2; clone size: -; CDR3 DNA: TGTGCCAGCAGTGACCAGACAGGGGGAAGCAATCAGCCCCAGCATTTT; CDR3 protein: CASSDQTGGSNQPQHF
J gene: TRBJ1-6; D gene: -; V gene: TRBV2; clone size: few; CDR3 DNA: TGTGCCAGCAGTGTGGGGGCTGGTAATAATTCACCCCTCCACTTT; CDR3 protein: CASSVGAGNNSPLHF
J gene: TRBJ2-7; D gene: TRBD1; V gene: TRBV7-9; clone size: once; CDR3 DNA: TGTGCCAGCAGGGGGGGACAGGATTACGAGCAGTACTTC; CDR3 protein: CASRGGQDYEQYF